The 8 T cell receptor beta chains below were found in one sample sequenced in a study of blood T cell repertoires in COVID-19. The data were produced by immunoSEQ multiplex PCR, yet TCRdb's version contains in-frame clones alone and is incomplete. The table records tens of thousands of clones, more than 75% of them present only once. Sequencing used peripheral blood. These receptors originate from a man aged 55 to 69 with COVID-19, enrolled during active disease.

V is TRBV4-1 and J is TRBJ1-2, with TRBD1 matching over 7 bases. This CDR3 has 14 amino acids. Germline V CDR1 and CDR2: MGHRA, YSYEKL. The V and J ends lost 3 bases and 3 bases, in that order; junction bases with no gene match: 4. The CDR3 DNA is TGCGCCAGCAGCCAGACAGGGTTGTACTATGGCTACACCTTC. Protein: CASSQTGLYYGYTF.

The chain has TRBV2 and TRBJ2-3; TRBD1 agrees at 9 bases. The germline gives CDR1 SNHLY, CDR2 FYNNEI. V shed 3 bases, J shed 7 bases, and the junction held 11 bases outside the gene matches. The CDR3 runs 16 residues. The CDR3 coding sequence is TGTGCCAGCAGTGACGTCCGGGACAGGGTCATTAATACGCAGTATTTT. The encoded protein is CASSDVRDRVINTQYF.

About this clone: Mismatch with germline at one junction end may stem from a read error. This chain connects TRBV7-3 to TRBJ2-1; 7 bases agree with TRBD2. The CDR3 covers 15 residues. Germline V gene sequence: CDR1 SGHTA, CDR2 FQGTGA. The CDR3 DNA reads as TGTGCCAGCAGCCTAACAGGCGGGAGCAACAATGAGCAGTTCTTC. Translated: CASSLTGGSNNEQFF.

This chain links TRBV11-3 with TRBJ1-5; D is perhaps TRBD1 (6 bases). The CDR3 is 18 residues long. Germline CDR1 SGHNT, CDR2 YENEEA. Trimming cost V 4 bases and J 0 bases, with 19 bases left between them. The CDR3 reads CASSSSSGTHYSNQPQHF. The CDR3 nucleotides read TGTGCCAGCAGCTCTTCTTCCGGGACACACTATAGCAATCAGCCCCAGCATTTT.

The chain carries TRBV5-4 and TRBJ2-5, with D tentatively TRBD2 (6 bases). The CDR3 is 15 residues long. Germline CDR1 is SGHNT and CDR2 is YYREEE (reference sequence). V lost 0 bases, J lost 4 bases, and 13 bases lay in between. In DNA, the CDR3 is TGTGCCAGCAGCTTGGATGGGGGAGGAGGAGAGACCCAGTACTTC. Its protein is CASSLDGGGGETQYF.

The chain is built from TRBV5-1 and TRBJ1-4, with TRBD1 matching 7 bases. The CDR3 is made up of 17 amino acids. Trimming at V came to 5 bases and at J to 0 bases, leaving 10 bases not matched to a gene. Per germline, CDR1 SGHRS and CDR2 YFSETQ. The CDR3 protein is CASRTGTESATNEKLFF. For the CDR3, the DNA is TGCGCCAGCAGAACCGGGACAGAAAGTGCAACTAATGAAAAACTGTTTTTT.

V usage is TRBV12-1 and J usage is TRBJ1-2; the table's D call, TRBD1, was not checked against the DNA. TRBV12-1 is shown as a pseudogene. The CDR3 length is 15 residues. Here the CDR3 reads CASSPGTGWDYGYTF. The CDR3, as DNA: TGTGCCAGCAGCCCCGGGACAGGCTGGGACTATGGCTACACCTTC.

The chain has TRBV9 and TRBJ2-1, with 7 bases matching TRBD1. Germline trimming cut 0 bases from V and 1 base from J; bases unmatched to any gene: 7. CDR3 length equals 17 residues. Germline CDR1 SGDLS, CDR2 YYNGEE. The CDR3 loop reads CASSVGAGGASYNEQFF. The CDR3 DNA sequence: TGTGCCAGCAGCGTAGGGGCAGGGGGAGCGTCCTACAATGAGCAGTTCTTC.